A single sample is the source of the 31 T cell receptor beta chains below, sequenced in a study of cytomegalovirus exposure and HLA in healthy donors. Primers: 60 Vbeta forward and 13 Jbeta reverse. Sequencing used immunoSEQ multiplex PCR; TCRdb keeps in-frame clones, though not all of them. Here the sample spans about 160,000 clones, roughly 80% being singletons. The sample comprised PBMCs. The receptors stem from a woman in her fifties or sixties in good health and CMV-seronegative.

CDR3 in DNA: TGCGCCAGCAGCTTGTTACCCACTATGACCTACGAGCAGTACTTC. It is translated as CASSLLPTMTYEQYF. The chain combines TRBV5-1 with TRBJ2-7; D uncertain. Germline V gives CDR1 SGHRS, CDR2 YFSETQ. V was shortened by 1 base and J by 2 bases, with 13 bases between the two germline ends. This CDR3 has 15 amino acids.

The rearrangement links TRBV5-1 to TRBJ2-5; D ambiguous. The germline V gene has CDR1 SGHRS and CDR2 YFSETQ. The CDR3 totals 13 residues. The ends were cut back, 0 bases at V and 3 bases at J, with 6 bases in the middle. The CDR3 sequence is CASSLVVEETQYF. CDR3 nucleotide sequence: TGCGCCAGCAGCTTGGTTGTAGAAGAGACCCAGTACTTC.

V gene TRBV6-5 combines with J gene TRBJ1-2, with TRBD1 as a possible D gene (5 bases). The CDR3 is 13 amino acids. Germline CDR1 MNHEY, CDR2 SVGAGI. V was clipped by 1 base and J by 6 bases, with 9 bases between them. CDR3 region: CASSYWGVDGYTF. The CDR3 nucleotides read TGTGCCAGCAGTTACTGGGGCGTCGATGGCTACACCTTC.

This clone occurred a few times. This chain joins TRBV5-6 and TRBJ2-7; 10 bases match TRBD2. Germline CDR1 SGHDT, CDR2 YYEEEE. The CDR3 extends over 16 amino acids. J was trimmed by 0 bases and V by 4 bases; bases with no gene match: 7. For the CDR3, the DNA is TGTGCCAGCAGCAGTAGTGGACTAGCGGACTCCTACGAGCAGTACTTC. Translating gives CASSSSGLADSYEQYF.

This sequence joins TRBV7-2 and TRBJ2-1; no clear D gene. The V end was cut by 3 bases, the J end by 4 bases, with 7 bases between. CDR1 is SGHTA and CDR2 is FQGNSA in the germline V gene. The CDR3 sequence is 13 residues long. The CDR3 reads CASSFQRYNEQFF. The CDR3 DNA reads TGTGCCAGCAGCTTTCAGCGTTACAATGAGCAGTTCTTC.

The V gene is TRBV10-3, the J gene TRBJ2-1; 9 positions match TRBD2. This CDR3 is 13 amino acids long. Trimming cost V 8 bases and J 4 bases; bases outside gene matches: 3. The germline CDR1 and CDR2 sequences are ENHRY and SYGVKD. The CDR3 protein is CAIVAGVYNEQFF. CDR3 DNA: TGTGCCATCGTAGCGGGGGTTTACAATGAGCAGTTCTTC.

This chain connects TRBV19 to TRBJ2-2, with TRBD2 matching 8 bases. V trimming: 9 bases; J trimming: 4 bases; junction bases outside the gene matches: 16. CDR1 LNHDA and CDR2 SQIVND come from the germline V gene (reference sequence). The CDR3 totals 17 residues. The CDR3 bases are TGTGCCAGCATCCGGTGGGGCGGGGGGCAAAGCACCGGGGAGCTGTTTTTT. It yields the protein CASIRWGGGQSTGELFF. Variable domain in full (rest from reference TRBV19 and TRBJ2-2): DGGITQSPKYLFRKEGQNVTLSCEQNLNHDAMYWYRQDPGQGLRLIYYSQIVNDFQKGDIAEGYSVSREKKESFPLTVTSAQKNPTAFYLCASIRWGGGQSTGELFFGEGSRLTVL.

The V gene is TRBV7-2, the J gene TRBJ1-3; no clear D gene. Germline V gives CDR1 SGHTA, CDR2 FQGNSA. V lost 3 bases to trimming and J lost 0 bases, with 9 bases between them. The CDR3 runs to 15 residues. As DNA, the CDR3 is TGTGCCAGCAGCTTTTCGGGTGGCTCTGGAAACACCATATATTTT. It encodes CASSFSGGSGNTIYF.

V usage is TRBV7-2 and J usage is TRBJ1-3; 7 bases align to TRBD1. V gave up 5 bases and J gave up 0 bases; unmatched junction bases: 10. Germline V lookup: CDR1 SGHTA, CDR2 FQGNSA. There are 17 residues in the CDR3. CDR3 sequence: CASSPLGGLPSGNTIYF. Here the CDR3 DNA reads TGTGCCAGCAGCCCCTTAGGGGGCCTCCCCTCTGGAAACACCATATATTTT. Drawing the rest from reference TRBV7-2 and TRBJ1-3, the complete variable domain is GAGVSQSPSNKVTEKGKDVELRCDPISGHTALYWYRQSLGQGLEFLIYFQGNSAPDKSGLPSDRFSAERTGGSVSTLTIQRTQQEDSAVYLCASSPLGGLPSGNTIYFGEGSWLTVV.

The sample holds a few counts of this clone. The chain links TRBV7-8 to TRBJ1-1; TRBD1 might be the D (5 bases). The V gene's germline CDR1 is SGHVS and CDR2 FQNEAQ. Between the trimmed V and J ends, which lost 5 bases and 1 base, there was a span of 8 bases. This CDR3 is 13 amino acids long. CDR3 nucleotides: TGTGCCAGCAGCAACGACAGGAACACTGAAGCTTTCTTT. Its protein is CASSNDRNTEAFF.

The CDR3 region is CASSFVGSPLHF. In DNA form, the CDR3 reads TGTGCCAGCAGCTTCGTCGGTTCACCCCTCCACTTT. The chain combines TRBV7-9 with TRBJ1-6; D gene ambiguous. The germline V gene has CDR1 SEHNR and CDR2 FQNEAQ (reference sequence). The CDR3 sequence is 12 residues long. V was shortened by 3 bases and J by 9 bases, with 6 bases between the two germline ends.

The V call is TRBV15, the J call TRBJ2-5, with 10 bases aligning to TRBD2. CDR3 length equals 17 residues. Germline V gene sequence: CDR1 LNHNV, CDR2 YYDKDF (reference sequence). Losses at the gene ends were 1 base for V and 2 bases for J; bases not matched to a gene: 7. CDR3 sequence reads: CATSRVRLLAGQETQYF. The CDR3 DNA is TGTGCCACCAGCAGAGTGCGGTTACTAGCGGGGCAAGAGACCCAGTACTTC.

The chain employs TRBV27 and TRBJ1-6; TRBD1 matches at 9 bases. Germline V gene lookup returns CDR1 MNHEY and CDR2 SMNVEV (reference sequence). V lost 3 bases and J lost 6; bases outside the gene matches: 0. The CDR3 contains 14 residues. This CDR3 reads CASSLDRGNSPLHF. In DNA form, the CDR3 reads TGTGCCAGCAGTTTGGACAGGGGTAATTCACCCCTCCACTTT.

The V and J genes are TRBV23-1 and TRBJ1-1; a possible D gene is TRBD1 (5 bases). TRBV23-1 is an ORF; its function is uncertain. The CDR3 consists of 19 residues. V lost 6 bases, J lost 2 bases, and 28 bases lay in between. The CDR3 reads CASSQGVRGGTFFNTEAFF. DNA for the CDR3: TGCGCCAGCAGCCAAGGGGTACGGGGGGGAACTTTCTTTAACACTGAAGCTTTCTTT.

V gene TRBV4-1 combines with J gene TRBJ2-1; 9 nucleotides match TRBD1. Germline V lookup: CDR1 MGHRA, CDR2 YSYEKL. This CDR3 contains 14 residues. The V segment lost 2 bases and the J segment 8 bases; nucleotides outside the gene matches: 4. The CDR3 here is CASSQLQGADEQFF. The CDR3 DNA is TGCGCCAGCAGCCAACTACAGGGGGCGGATGAGCAGTTCTTC.

The V gene is TRBV2, the J gene TRBJ1-1; 8 nucleotides agree with TRBD1. CDR3 length: 16 amino acids. CDR1 is SNHLY, CDR2 FYNNEI, per germline. V trimming: 7 bases; J trimming: 2 bases; junction bases outside the gene matches: 12. CDR3 nucleotides: TGTGCCAGCACGAAACGGACAGGGCCTATCAACACTGAAGCTTTCTTT. It specifies CASTKRTGPINTEAFF.

The chain links TRBV12-5 to TRBJ2-2, with D tentatively TRBD1 (6 bases). With 2 bases removed from V and 7 bases from J, the gap between germline ends came to 14 bases. Germline V lookup: CDR1 LGHNT, CDR2 FRNRAP. The CDR3 loop spans 15 amino acids. The CDR3 spells CASGLLGHDNGELFF. CDR3 DNA sequence: TGTGCTAGTGGTTTGCTGGGACATGATAACGGGGAGCTGTTTTTT.

This clone was counted between two and nine times. A junction end diverges from the germline sequence, so it may reflect a read error. The CDR3 loop is CASSPLTGEAFF. In DNA form, the CDR3 reads TGTGCTAGCAGCCCCCTTACAGGTGAAGCTTTCTTT. The chain combines TRBV7-7 with TRBJ1-1; D might be TRBD1 (5 bases). CDR3 length: 12 amino acids. In germline, CDR1 is SSHAT, CDR2 FNYEAQ (reference sequence).

V gene TRBV5-6 combines with J gene TRBJ1-6, with 7 bases that match TRBD1. CDR3 length: 15 amino acids. J lost 6 bases, V lost 7 bases, and 10 bases had no gene match. Looked up from germline, CDR1 is SGHDT and CDR2 is YYEEEE. CDR3 nucleotides: TGTGCCAGCGGTTGGTCGGACAGGCGTAATTCACCCCTCCACTTT. Translated: CASGWSDRRNSPLHF.

The rearrangement links TRBV5-1 to TRBJ2-3; weak D call: TRBD2 (5 bases). The CDR3 contains 14 residues. Germline assignment: CDR1 SGHRS and CDR2 YFSETQ. V was clipped by 1 base and J by 2 bases, with 8 bases between them. The CDR3 bases are TGCGCCAGCAGCTTGCGGGGAGCCACAGATACGCAGTATTTT. Translating gives CASSLRGATDTQYF.

V usage is TRBV6-5 and J usage is TRBJ2-7; 8 bases match TRBD2. The CDR3 is 14 residues long. Germline CDR1 is MNHEY and CDR2 is SVGAGI. The trim removed 7 bases at V and 4 bases at J, leaving 9 bases unmatched. The CDR3 DNA follows: TGTGCCAGCATCAGCGGGGGAGGAAGATACGAGCAGTACTTC. Residues: CASISGGGRYEQYF.

Here the CDR3 reads CASSERLAGEQGETQYF. The CDR3 DNA follows: TGTGCCAGCAGTGAAAGACTAGCGGGGGAGCAAGGGGAGACCCAGTACTTC. The rearrangement links TRBV2 to TRBJ2-5, with 12 bases aligning to TRBD2. With V trimmed by 2 bases and J by 5 bases, 9 bases remained unmatched. Germline V gene data show CDR1 as SNHLY and CDR2 as FYNNEI. The CDR3 has 17 residues.

This clone was detected a few times. V is TRBV27 and J is TRBJ2-2, with 9 bases identical to TRBD2. V gave up 4 bases and J gave up 2 bases; unmatched junction bases: 5. The CDR3 is made up of 16 amino acids. Germline CDR1 is MNHEY and CDR2 is SMNVEV (reference sequence). In nucleotides, the CDR3 is TGTGCCAGCAGTTGGGCTAGCGGGGATAACACCGGGGAGCTGTTTTTT. Amino acids: CASSWASGDNTGELFF.

The chain is built from TRBV27 and TRBJ2-7; 8 bases fit TRBD2. Germline CDR1 MNHEY, CDR2 SMNVEV (reference sequence). V was pared by 3 bases and J by 4 bases, with 5 bases of the junction left unmatched. The CDR3 is 14 residues long. Written as DNA, the CDR3 is TGTGCCAGCAGTTTCATAGCGGGACTATACGAGCAGTACTTC. Protein product: CASSFIAGLYEQYF.

The chain couples TRBV11-2 to TRBJ2-7; 10 nucleotides match TRBD2. From germline, CDR1 is SGHAT and CDR2 FQNNGV. After removal of 2 bases from V and 3 bases from J, the junction contained 7 bases not matched to a gene. CDR3 length: 16 residues. CDR3 loop: CASSLYLTSGLYEQYF. For the CDR3, the DNA is TGTGCCAGCAGCTTATACCTGACTAGCGGGCTCTACGAGCAGTACTTC.

This clone came up a few times. The rearrangement joins TRBV11-3 to TRBJ1-3, with a possible D match to TRBD1 (5 bases). Germline V gives CDR1 SGHNT, CDR2 YENEEA. The CDR3 extends over 14 amino acids. V was trimmed by 2 bases and J by 0 bases, leaving 5 bases between them. The chain's CDR3 is CASSLQGSGNTIYF. The DNA for the CDR3 is TGTGCCAGCAGCTTACAGGGCTCTGGAAACACCATATATTTT.

V is TRBV5-1 and J is TRBJ2-7; perhaps TRBD2 as D (5 bases). Trimming took off 0 bases at V and 2 bases at J, with 12 bases between the two ends. The CDR3 contains 15 residues. The germline V gene encodes CDR1 SGHRS and CDR2 YFSETQ. DNA of the CDR3: TGCGCCAGCAGCTTGGTGGCTAGCTCTACCTACGAGCAGTACTTC. Amino acids: CASSLVASSTYEQYF.

The sample holds one count of this clone. The chain uses TRBV2 and TRBJ2-7; TRBD1 aligns across 10 bases. Germline-derived CDR1 and CDR2 are SNHLY and FYNNEI. This CDR3 contains 12 residues. V was pared by 4 bases and J by 6 bases, with 0 bases of the junction left unmatched. The CDR3 region is CASSGDRGEQYF. In DNA form, the CDR3 reads TGTGCCAGCAGTGGGGACAGGGGCGAGCAGTACTTC.

This chain joins TRBV27 and TRBJ1-5; D uncertain. CDR3 size: 13 residues. V dropped 5 bases and J dropped 7 bases, with 12 bases sitting between them. The germline CDR1 and CDR2 sequences are MNHEY and SMNVEV (reference sequence). As DNA, the CDR3 is TGTGCCAGCAGTCCCGAGAAGTGGCAGCCCCAGCATTTT. It specifies CASSPEKWQPQHF.

This rearrangement joins TRBV13 to TRBJ1-4; no reliable D call. Trimming cost V 5 bases and J 12 bases, with 16 bases left between them. CDR3 length: 13 residues. Germline assignment: CDR1 PRHDT and CDR2 FYEKMQ (reference sequence). The CDR3 sequence: CASSERGAVELFF. The CDR3 bases are TGTGCCAGCAGCGAGCGGGGTGCGGTAGAACTGTTTTTT.

This chain joins TRBV5-4 and TRBJ2-7; D gene uncertain. Trimming removed 1 base at V and 2 bases at J, with 7 bases between. Looked up from germline, CDR1 is SGHNT and CDR2 is YYREEE (reference sequence). This CDR3 is built from 13 residues. CDR3 protein: CASSLYYTYEQYF. CDR3 DNA sequence: TGTGCCAGCAGCTTGTACTATACCTACGAGCAGTACTTC.